Sequencing of this T cell receptor beta chain was carried out in a study of cytomegalovirus exposure and HLA in healthy donors. Broader study findings: Associated with HLA alleles at 0.05 false discovery rate in a later analysis were around 15,000 TCR beta sequences. Cytomegalovirus association was listed for 150 or so TCR beta chains.

The CDR3 length is 15 residues. V was cut by 2 bases and J by 2 bases, with 13 bases left in between. Germline V gives CDR1 LGHNA, CDR2 YSLEER. A remark on this clone: The target antigen is unknown.

The PCR was carried out with 60 Vbeta primers and 13 Jbeta primers. Generated by immunoSEQ multiplex PCR, the TCRdb table keeps only in-frame clones and is missing some. Of about 130,000 clones detected, around 86% appear once; the ten largest clones hold 0.55% to 0.75%. The sequencing input was PBMCs. The V call is TRBV4-3, the J call TRBJ2-7; no definite D call. The source of this sequence is a man between 18 and 35 years old in good health and CMV-seronegative. The CDR3 sequence: CASSQTNRHPYEQYF. CDR3 nucleotides: TGCGCCAGCAGCCAAACCAACCGACATCCCTACGAGCAGTACTTC.